What follows are 19 T cell receptor beta chains derived from one specimen sequenced in a study of blood T cell repertoires in COVID-19. Assay used: immunoSEQ multiplex PCR; TCRdb lists only in-frame clones, some missing. The sample holds under 110,000 clones; about three quarters are singletons and the top ten take 5% to 7.5%. The sample was peripheral blood. The origin of the receptors is an elderly man with COVID-19, enrolled during active disease.

The genes are TRBV5-4 and TRBJ2-5; possibly TRBD2 for D (5 bases). The CDR3 sequence is 14 residues long. Germline V gene lookup returns CDR1 SGHNT and CDR2 YYREEE (reference sequence). V was trimmed by 4 bases and J by 5 bases, leaving 15 bases between them. The chain's CDR3 is CASSGGPPRETQYF. CDR3 DNA sequence: TGTGCCAGCAGCGGCGGGCCACCACGGGAGACCCAGTACTTC. The full variable domain, with the rest looked up from reference TRBV5-4 and TRBJ2-5, is ETGVTQSPTHLIKTRGQQVTLRCSSQSGHNTVSWYQQALGQGPQFIFQYYREEENGRGNFPPRFSGLQFPNYSSELNVNALELDDSALYLCASSGGPPRETQYFGPGTRLLVL.

This clone was recorded once. The CDR3 nucleotides read TGCGCCAGCAGCCGGGGACAGGGGTCGATATACAATGAGCAGTTCTTC. Translated, it gives CASSRGQGSIYNEQFF. This rearrangement joins TRBV5-1 to TRBJ2-1; 10 bases agree with TRBD1. This CDR3 comprises 16 residues. The V gene's germline CDR1 is SGHRS and CDR2 YFSETQ. The J segment lost 4 bases and the V segment lost 4 bases, leaving 8 bases of the junction unmatched.

This chain joins TRBV6-6 and TRBJ2-7; 7 bases match TRBD2. The CDR3 length is 16 residues. The germline V gene has CDR1 MNHNY and CDR2 SVGAGI (reference sequence). After removal of 4 bases from V and 3 bases from J, the junction contained 12 bases not matched to a gene. The CDR3 region is CASSLSPGRPHYEQYF. CDR3 DNA: TGTGCCAGCAGTTTAAGCCCCGGGAGGCCACACTACGAGCAGTACTTC.

This chain uses TRBV5-1 with TRBJ2-2, with a weak D call TRBD1 (5 bases). The CDR3 spans 15 residues. Looked up from germline, CDR1 is SGHRS and CDR2 is YFSETQ. V was trimmed by 1 base and J by 1 base, leaving 8 bases between them. The CDR3 DNA reads TGCGCCAGCAGCTTGCCTCAGGGGAACACCGGGGAGCTGTTTTTT. Amino acid sequence: CASSLPQGNTGELFF.

The rearrangement links TRBV24-1 to TRBJ1-1; 9 positions match TRBD1. CDR1 and CDR2 from the germline V gene are KGHDR and SFDVKD. This CDR3 comprises 17 residues. The junction had 9 bases not matched to a gene; V was cut back by 5 bases and J by 0 bases. CDR3 region: CATSGLGTGPMNTEAFF. CDR3 bases: TGTGCCACCAGTGGACTCGGGACAGGGCCAATGAACACTGAAGCTTTCTTT.

The J gene is TRBJ2-3, the V gene TRBV7-6; 12 bases align to TRBD1. The CDR3 is 17 amino acids. The J segment lost 6 bases and the V segment lost 4 bases, leaving 11 bases of the junction unmatched. Germline V gene sequence: CDR1 SGHVS, CDR2 FNYEAQ. Written as DNA, the CDR3 is TGTGCCAGCAGCTATCAACCTCCCGGGACAGGGGGCGATACGCAGTATTTT. Protein product: CASSYQPPGTGGDTQYF.

This rearrangement joins TRBV24-1 to TRBJ2-3; the D gene is possibly TRBD1 (5 bases). This CDR3 has 13 residues. With 0 bases removed from V and 9 bases from J, the gap between germline ends came to 9 bases. Germline V gives CDR1 KGHDR, CDR2 SFDVKD. The DNA of the CDR3 is TGTGCCACCAGTGATTTGAAGGGGTGGACGCAGTATTTT. Translating gives CATSDLKGWTQYF.

V gene TRBV15 combines with J gene TRBJ1-1; TRBD1 might be the D (5 bases). CDR1 and CDR2 from the germline V gene are LNHNV and YYDKDF (reference sequence). This CDR3 is built from 14 residues. Trimming removed 1 base at V and 3 bases at J, with 9 bases between. The CDR3 sequence is CATSRVAGYTEAFF. The CDR3 DNA reads TGTGCCACCAGCAGAGTGGCAGGGTACACTGAAGCTTTCTTT.

The chain combines TRBV5-1 with TRBJ2-5, with 12 bases fitting TRBD2. This CDR3 spans 16 amino acids. With V trimmed by 4 bases and J by 0 bases, 4 bases remained unmatched. The germline CDR1 and CDR2 sequences are SGHRS and YFSETQ. In DNA, the CDR3 is TGCGCCAGCAGCGGAGGGACTAGCGGGTACCAAGAGACCCAGTACTTC. Translation: CASSGGTSGYQETQYF.

The chain recombines TRBV18 with TRBJ2-7; weak D call: TRBD1 (5 bases). The germline V gene encodes CDR1 KGHSH and CDR2 LQKENI. Trimming cost V 3 bases and J 5 bases, with 11 bases left between them. The length of the CDR3 is 13 residues. DNA of the CDR3: TGTGCCAGCTCACCTCGTCAGGGTAACGAGCAGTACTTC. Encoded protein: CASSPRQGNEQYF.

The chain joins TRBV7-8 to TRBJ1-5; D call uncertain. CDR3 length: 15 amino acids. Germline-derived CDR1 and CDR2 are SGHVS and FQNEAQ. V gave up 1 base and J gave up 7 bases, with 14 bases separating them. The CDR3 DNA sequence: TGTGCCAGCAGCTTAGATCTAGGAGCTTTCCAGCCCCAGCATTTT. Encoded protein: CASSLDLGAFQPQHF.

This chain joins TRBV27 and TRBJ2-3; 8 bases align to TRBD2. Germline CDR1 is MNHEY and CDR2 is SMNVEV (reference sequence). This CDR3 is 18 amino acids long. V was pared by 0 bases and J by 2 bases, with 10 bases of the junction left unmatched. The CDR3 spells CASSLSLVAGIHTDTQYF. The CDR3 DNA reads TGTGCCAGCAGTTTATCGCTGGTAGCGGGGATTCACACAGATACGCAGTATTTT.

The CDR3: CASSDSSGRADEQFF. Here the CDR3 DNA reads TGTGCCAGCAGTGACTCTAGCGGGAGGGCCGATGAGCAGTTCTTC. This chain uses TRBV6-4 with TRBJ2-1, with TRBD2 matching 11 bases. J lost 8 bases, V lost 0 bases, and 3 bases had no gene match. Germline CDR1 and CDR2: MRHNA and SNTAGT. The CDR3 has 15 residues.

The V and J genes are TRBV11-2 and TRBJ2-7; 8 nucleotides match TRBD2. The germline V gene encodes CDR1 SGHAT and CDR2 FQNNGV. The CDR3 sequence is 17 residues long. The V and J ends lost 5 bases and 5 bases, in that order; junction bases with no gene match: 17. CDR3 amino acids: CASSLRTDGTSGDEQYF. The CDR3 DNA reads as TGTGCCAGCAGCCTCAGGACAGATGGGACTAGTGGGGACGAGCAGTACTTC.

The rearrangement links TRBV18 to TRBJ2-7; 8 nucleotides align to TRBD1. CDR1 is KGHSH, CDR2 LQKENI, per germline. This CDR3 has 16 residues. V trimming: 6 bases; J trimming: 4 bases; junction bases outside the gene matches: 14. The CDR3 reads CASSPPKPGGMYEQYF. CDR3 DNA: TGTGCCAGCTCCCCTCCGAAGCCAGGGGGCATGTACGAGCAGTACTTC.

This clone was seen a single time. V is TRBV4-2 and J is TRBJ1-4; TRBD1 might be the D (6 bases). Germline V gene lookup returns CDR1 LGHNA and CDR2 YNFKEQ. The CDR3 is 16 residues long. The V and J ends lost 3 bases and 5 bases respectively, with 16 bases between them. The CDR3 spells CASSQGGLRRNEKLFF. In nucleotides, the CDR3 is TGTGCCAGCAGCCAGGGGGGGCTAAGGAGGAATGAAAAACTGTTTTTT.

The genes are TRBV7-9 and TRBJ1-2, with 7 bases fitting TRBD1. In germline, CDR1 is SEHNR, CDR2 FQNEAQ (reference sequence). CDR3 length: 14 residues. Germline trimming cut 4 bases from V and 8 bases from J; bases unmatched to any gene: 10. CDR3 protein: CASSSPTGSRGYTF. The CDR3 DNA sequence: TGTGCCAGCAGCTCTCCGACAGGGTCCAGGGGCTACACCTTC.

The chain combines TRBV7-9 with TRBJ2-3, with D perhaps matching TRBD2 (6 bases). The ends were cut back, 7 bases at V and 3 bases at J, with 17 bases in the middle. The germline V gene has CDR1 SEHNR and CDR2 FQNEAQ (reference sequence). The CDR3 is made up of 15 amino acids. DNA of the CDR3: TGTGCCAGCATCCCCTGGGCGGGGATTACAGATACGCAGTATTTT. Its translation is CASIPWAGITDTQYF.

In this sample, this clone turned up a few times. The rearrangement uses TRBV2 and TRBJ2-7; D is possibly TRBD2 (5 bases). Germline CDR1 SNHLY, CDR2 FYNNEI. This CDR3 comprises 14 residues. The V end was cut by 6 bases, the J end by 0 bases, with 12 bases between. In DNA, the CDR3 is TGTGCCAGCAGGGGCGTGGGGAGCTCCTACGAGCAGTACTTC. Protein: CASRGVGSSYEQYF.